Following are 25 T cell receptor beta chains from one sample sequenced in a study of blood T cell repertoires in COVID-19. The assay was immunoSEQ multiplex PCR, and TCRdb's table has in-frame clones only and misses some. Among 80,000 to 100,000 clones listed, 87% were seen once. What was sequenced was peripheral blood. These TCRs come from a man aged 65-85 years with acute or convalescent COVID-19.

This chain links TRBV5-1 with TRBJ1-1; no clear D. V lost 0 bases and J lost 1, with 10 bases in between. Germline V gene data show CDR1 as SGHRS and CDR2 as YFSETQ. CDR3 length: 15 residues. The CDR3 DNA reads as TGCGCCAGCAGCTTGGAGCTAAGAGGGAACACTGAAGCTTTCTTT. Translation: CASSLELRGNTEAFF. Full variable domain (outside the CDR3, taken from reference TRBV5-1 and TRBJ1-1): KAGVTQTPRYLIKTRGQQVTLSCSPISGHRSVSWYQQTPGQGLQFLFEYFSETQRNKGNFPGRFSGRQFSNSRSEMNVSTLELGDSALYLCASSLELRGNTEAFFGQGTRLTVV.

CDR3 loop: CASSLMRGQTEAFF. The CDR3 coding sequence is TGTGCCAGCAGCTTGATGAGGGGGCAGACTGAAGCTTTCTTT. The V call is TRBV7-2, the J call TRBJ1-1, with 7 bases aligning to TRBD1. V shed 3 bases and J 5 bases; nucleotides not matched to a gene: 6. Germline V gives CDR1 SGHTA, CDR2 FQGNSA. This CDR3 spans 14 amino acids.

The chain has TRBV28 and TRBJ1-2; 8 bases fit TRBD1. This CDR3 has 13 amino acids. The germline gives CDR1 MDHEN, CDR2 SYDVKM. Trimming removed 5 bases from V and 8 bases from J; junction bases left unmatched: 7. The CDR3 sequence is CASSIQGAWGYTF. The CDR3 DNA follows: TGTGCCAGCAGTATTCAGGGGGCGTGGGGCTACACCTTC.

The chain joins TRBV28 to TRBJ1-1, with 8 nucleotides matching TRBD1. CDR1 MDHEN and CDR2 SYDVKM come from the germline V gene. The V gene end was trimmed by 2 bases and the J gene end by 10 bases; junction bases not matched to a gene: 12. This CDR3 region has 15 residues. The CDR3 region is CASSLILGQGAGAFF. The CDR3 coding sequence is TGTGCCAGCAGTTTAATCCTTGGTCAGGGGGCCGGAGCTTTCTTT.

The chain carries TRBV7-8 and TRBJ2-7; D is unclear. Germline V gives CDR1 SGHVS, CDR2 FQNEAQ. The CDR3 has 13 residues. Trimming pared 0 bases from V and 6 bases from J, leaving 9 bases between. The CDR3 DNA is TGTGCCAGCAGCTTAGCCCCTCTCCGCGAGCAGTACTTC. Its translation: CASSLAPLREQYF.

V is TRBV5-4 and J is TRBJ2-1; D remains ambiguous. The V gene's germline CDR1 is SGHNT and CDR2 YYREEE (reference sequence). CDR3 size: 14 residues. Trimming cost V 0 bases and J 8 bases, with 12 bases left between them. CDR3 sequence: CASSLANRADEQFF. CDR3 DNA sequence: TGTGCCAGCAGCTTGGCCAACCGAGCCGATGAGCAGTTCTTC.

The chain uses TRBV6-6 and TRBJ2-6, with D maybe TRBD1 (6 bases). V lost 0 bases and J 2 bases, leaving 8 bases between the germline ends. Germline V gene lookup returns CDR1 MNHNY and CDR2 SVGAGI (reference sequence). The CDR3 is 16 residues long. The CDR3 sequence is CASSYSNRAGANVLTF. The CDR3 DNA sequence: TGTGCCAGCAGTTACTCGAACAGGGCTGGGGCCAACGTCCTGACTTTC.

The chain couples TRBV3-1 (or the pseudogene TRBV3-2) to TRBJ2-5; D is perhaps TRBD2 (5 bases). CDR3 size: 12 residues. From germline, CDR1 is LGHDT and CDR2 YNNKEL (reference sequence). Trimming removed 1 base from V and 5 bases from J, with 5 bases in between. The CDR3 spells CASSQGRETQYF. In DNA form, the CDR3 reads TGTGCCAGCAGCCAAGGGAGGGAGACCCAGTACTTC.

This clone was seen once. V is TRBV6-5 and J is TRBJ1-1, with a weak D call TRBD1 (5 bases). This CDR3 spans 14 amino acids. The V and J ends lost 5 bases and 1 base respectively, with 11 bases between them. Germline values: CDR1 MNHEY, CDR2 SVGAGI. CDR3 loop: CASSRLGQNTEAFF. The CDR3, as DNA: TGTGCCAGCAGTCGACTTGGACAGAACACTGAAGCTTTCTTT.

The chain has TRBV11-2 and TRBJ1-2; the D gene is possibly TRBD1 (6 bases). Germline V gives CDR1 SGHAT, CDR2 FQNNGV. Trimming cost V 2 bases and J 6 bases, with 13 bases left between them. The length of the CDR3 is 14 residues. The CDR3 here is CASSLNPGTHGYTF. CDR3 in DNA: TGTGCCAGCAGCTTAAATCCCGGGACACATGGCTACACCTTC. Supplemented by reference TRBV11-2 and TRBJ1-2, the full variable domain reads EAGVAQSPRYKIIEKRQSVAFWCNPISGHATLYWYQQILGQGPKLLIQFQNNGVVDDSQLPKDRFSAERLKGVDSTLKIQPAKLEDSAVYLCASSLNPGTHGYTFGSGTRLTVV.

The chain recombines TRBV28 with TRBJ2-6; D might be TRBD1 (7 bases). Germline-derived CDR1 and CDR2 are MDHEN and SYDVKM. This CDR3 has 17 residues. Deletions cut 5 bases from V and 0 bases from J, with 14 bases between. The DNA for the CDR3 is TGTGCCAGCAGTATGGCGGGACAGACCTCTGGGGCCAACGTCCTGACTTTC. Its translation: CASSMAGQTSGANVLTF.

This chain uses TRBV2 with TRBJ1-3, with D perhaps matching TRBD1 (6 bases). CDR3 size: 15 residues. V shed 4 bases and J shed 0 bases, with 10 bases lying between them. The germline V gene encodes CDR1 SNHLY and CDR2 FYNNEI. CDR3 bases: TGTGCCAGCAGTGTAGGGGGGGCCTCTGGAAACACCATATATTTT. This translates into CASSVGGASGNTIYF.

The gene calls are TRBV12-5 and TRBJ2-3; 8 bases line up with TRBD2. The CDR3 length is 18 residues. V shed 6 bases, J shed 4 bases, and the junction held 18 bases outside the gene matches. Germline V gives CDR1 LGHNT, CDR2 FRNRAP. CDR3 bases: TGTGCTAGTGGAACTCCAAAGGAATTAGCGGGGAGCGCAGATACGCAGTATTTT. Its translation is CASGTPKELAGSADTQYF. The full variable domain, in which reference TRBV12-5 and TRBJ2-3 provide the parts outside the CDR3, is DARVTQTPRHKVTEMGQEVTMRCQPILGHNTVFWYRQTMMQGLELLAYFRNRAPLDDSGMPKDRFSAEMPDATLATLKIQPSEPRDSAVYFCASGTPKELAGSADTQYFGPGTRLTVL.

J is TRBJ2-7 and V is TRBV9, with D maybe TRBD1 (5 bases). V lost 0 bases to trimming and J lost 1 base, with 11 bases between them. Germline V CDR1 and CDR2: SGDLS, YYNGEE. The CDR3 covers 15 residues. The CDR3 is CASSVDGRASYEQYF. CDR3 DNA sequence: TGTGCCAGCAGCGTAGATGGCAGGGCTTCCTACGAGCAGTACTTC.

The chain links TRBV4-2 to TRBJ2-2, with D possibly TRBD1 on 6 matching bases. Trimming took 0 bases from V and 1 from J, leaving 9 bases between them. The V gene's germline CDR1 is LGHNA and CDR2 YNFKEQ. The CDR3 contains 16 residues. In DNA form, the CDR3 reads TGTGCCAGCAGCCAAGATTTACAGGGGAACACCGGGGAGCTGTTTTTT. Translated: CASSQDLQGNTGELFF.

This chain links TRBV14 with TRBJ2-1; possibly TRBD2 for D (5 bases). Germline assignment: CDR1 SGHDN and CDR2 FVKESK. Trimming stripped 5 bases from V and 0 bases from J, with 8 bases between. This CDR3 contains 14 residues. The CDR3 reads CASSEGSSYNEQFF. The DNA of the CDR3 is TGTGCCAGCAGCGAGGGTAGCTCCTACAATGAGCAGTTCTTC. Looking up the rest from reference TRBV14 and TRBJ2-1 gives the full variable domain: EAGVTQFPSHSVIEKGQTVTLRCDPISGHDNLYWYRRVMGKEIKFLLHFVKESKQDESGMPNNRFLAERTGGTYSTLKVQPAELEDSGVYFCASSEGSSYNEQFFGPGTRLTVL.

V and J are TRBV6-5 and TRBJ1-2; the match to TRBD1 covers 7 bases. From germline, CDR1 is MNHEY and CDR2 SVGAGI. The CDR3 spans 13 residues. The trim removed 6 bases at V and 4 bases at J, leaving 5 bases unmatched. This CDR3 reads CASRTGSIYGYTF. CDR3 nucleotides: TGTGCCAGCAGGACAGGGTCTATCTATGGCTACACCTTC.

The chain couples TRBV10-3 to TRBJ2-7; no clear D gene. Trimming took off 4 bases at V and 2 bases at J, with 12 bases between the two ends. The CDR3 covers 14 residues. The germline V gene encodes CDR1 ENHRY and CDR2 SYGVKD. The CDR3: CAISAPTIPYEQYF. The CDR3 bases are TGTGCCATCAGTGCCCCGACAATCCCCTACGAGCAGTACTTC.

V and J are TRBV6-5 and TRBJ1-2; TRBD1 aligns across 9 bases. V shed 6 bases and J 2 bases; nucleotides not matched to a gene: 7. This CDR3 is built from 15 residues. From germline, CDR1 is MNHEY and CDR2 SVGAGI. CDR3 sequence (DNA): TGTGCCAGCAGGTCTACAGGGGGCAAGAACTATGGCTACACCTTC. Encoded protein: CASRSTGGKNYGYTF.

The genes are TRBV6-5 and TRBJ2-7, with 10 bases identical to TRBD2. Germline loops: CDR1 MNHEY, CDR2 SVGAGI. Germline trimming cut 6 bases from V and 3 bases from J; bases unmatched to any gene: 5. The length of the CDR3 is 14 residues. Here the CDR3 reads CASRVSGGHYEQYV. CDR3 DNA: TGTGCCAGCAGAGTTAGCGGGGGGCACTACGAGCAGTACGTC.

This rearrangement joins TRBV5-5 to TRBJ1-5; D unclear. CDR3 size: 15 residues. Trimming took off 0 bases at V and 2 bases at J, with 9 bases between the two ends. Per germline, CDR1 SGHKS and CDR2 YYEKEE (reference sequence). CDR3 protein: CASSLGYMGNQPQHF. CDR3 DNA: TGTGCCAGCAGCTTGGGTTACATGGGCAATCAGCCCCAGCATTTT.

This clone was found a few times. This chain joins TRBV3-1 (or the pseudogene TRBV3-2) and TRBJ2-1; the D gene is possibly TRBD2 (6 bases). The V and J ends lost 4 bases and 4 bases respectively, with 11 bases between them. The CDR3 sequence is 14 residues long. The germline CDR1 and CDR2 sequences are LGHDT and YNNKEL (reference sequence). In DNA, the CDR3 is TGTGCCAGCAGCCGGACTACAGAGTACAATGAGCAGTTCTTC. This sequence encodes CASSRTTEYNEQFF.

The CDR3 nucleotides read TGTGCCAGCAGCCCCACCAACAGGGGGCTTCCTGAAAAACTGTTTTTT. Its protein is CASSPTNRGLPEKLFF. The chain is built from TRBV11-2 and TRBJ1-4; 9 bases align to TRBD1. The trim removed 5 bases at V and 7 bases at J, leaving 11 bases unmatched. The germline gives CDR1 SGHAT, CDR2 FQNNGV. The CDR3 spans 16 residues.

This chain's CDR3 is CASSFTGGRGQGNSPLHF. The CDR3 DNA is TGTGCCAGCAGTTTTACGGGGGGCCGGGGCCAGGGGAATTCACCCCTCCACTTT. This chain uses TRBV27 with TRBJ1-6, with a tentative D call TRBD1 (6 bases). The CDR3 contains 18 residues. Per germline, CDR1 MNHEY and CDR2 SMNVEV (reference sequence). Deletions cut 3 bases from V and 7 bases from J, with 22 bases between.

The rearrangement uses TRBV3-1 (or the pseudogene TRBV3-2) and TRBJ2-5; D perhaps matches TRBD2 (6 bases). Germline CDR1 and CDR2: LGHDT and YNNKEL (reference sequence). Trimming left V 4 bases short and J 1 base short, with 7 bases between. The length of the CDR3 is 13 residues. In DNA, the CDR3 is TGTGCCAGCAGCCGCGGGACCCAAGAGACCCAGTACTTC. It encodes CASSRGTQETQYF.